A selection of T cell receptor beta chains follows, all from one sample in a study of CD8+CD57+ T cells in acquired aplastic anemia. TCRdb reprocessed the reads via MiXCR and lists one record per CDR3 protein. The sample lists about 180,000 distinct CDR3 sequences; 35% to 50% were seen once. Material for sequencing was sorted CD4+, CD8+, or CD8+CD57+ T cells (not recorded which) from PBMCs. The receptor set was obtained from a human donor in good health. Each CDR3 is given with its conserved first and last residue. The D gene is left open where the match is weak. A row's size may be missing; if present it is once, few, many or a size class.

>once|TRBV20-1|.|TRBJ2-7
CSASSGGKNYEQYF
TGCAGTGCTAGTTCCGGGGGTAAAAACTACGAGCAGTACTTC
>many|TRBV5-1|TRBD1|TRBJ2-1
CASSLTAGGYEQFF
TGCGCCAGCAGCTTGACGGCAGGGGGCTATGAGCAGTTCTTC
>.|TRBV20-1|.|TRBJ2-3
CSARDAERTDTQYF
TGCAGTGCTAGAGATGCGGAACGCACAGATACGCAGTATTTT
>many|TRBV2|TRBD1|TRBJ1-4
CASCFQGGEKLFF
TGTGCCAGCTGTTTCCAGGGGGGTGAAAAACTGTTTTTT
>few|TRBV10-3|.|TRBJ1-1
CAISERLNTEAFF
TGTGCCATCAGTGAGCGACTGAACACTGAAGCTTTCTTT
>many|TRBV5-5|.|TRBJ2-3
CASSLVTGGTDTQYF
TGTGCCAGCAGCTTGGTAACGGGAGGCACAGATACGCAGTATTTT
>many|TRBV20-1|TRBD2|TRBJ2-3
CSASALAGGDWDTQYF
TGCAGTGCTAGTGCACTAGCGGGAGGAGACTGGGATACGCAGTATTTT
>few|TRBV30|.|TRBJ2-3
CAWSGGPDTQYF
TGTGCCTGGAGTGGAGGACCAGATACGCAGTATTTT
>many|TRBV19|.|TRBJ1-1
CASSYGGKAGTEAFF
TGTGCCAGTAGTTACGGGGGAAAAGCCGGTACTGAAGCTTTCTTT
>many|TRBV20-1|TRBD1|TRBJ2-6
CSATMTGAYVSGANVLTF
TGCAGTGCCACGATGACAGGGGCTTACGTCTCTGGGGCCAACGTCCTGACTTTC
>.|TRBV20-1|.|TRBJ1-6
CSARDRGFRSPLHF
TGCAGTGCTAGAGATAGGGGGTTTAGGTCACCCCTCCACTTT
>.|TRBV30|.|TRBJ2-7
CAWSVQPGPYEQYF
TGTGCCTGGAGTGTACAGCCGGGTCCGTACGAGCAGTACTTC
>few|TRBV10-3|TRBD1|TRBJ1-6
CAIDATGTANSPLHF
TGTGCCATCGACGCCACCGGGACAGCCAATTCACCCCTCCACTTT